The source of this T cell receptor (beta chain) is a study of T cell responses to AZD1222 COVID-19 vaccine. Study observations and caveats: The study found vaccine-associated CD4 TCRs spanning spike, dominant at 160-218 and 743-854. Repertoire samples came only from after the peak T cell response.

Trimming stripped 1 base from V and 2 bases from J, with 12 bases between. Germline V gene data show CDR1 as SGHNT and CDR2 as YYREEE (reference sequence). This CDR3 region has 15 residues. Note on this clone: What it recognizes is unknown.

Only in-frame clones appear in the TCRdb table, and some are missing; sequencing was by immunoSEQ multiplex PCR. Here the sample spans approximately 170,000 clones, roughly 89% being singletons. The sequencing here drew on peripheral blood, taken on day 0 of AZD1222 vaccination. This clonotype was obtained from an adult in good health. The rearrangement joins TRBV5-4 to TRBJ2-5; D is perhaps TRBD1 (6 bases). The CDR3 spells CASSLRVQGQETQYF. CDR3 bases: TGTGCCAGCAGCTTGCGGGTCCAGGGGCAAGAGACCCAGTACTTC.